This is a list of T cell receptor beta chains from one sample in a study of T cells in Graves' hyperthyroidism and ophthalmopathy. Using its own MiXCR run on the multiplex PCR reads, TCRdb lists one record per CDR3 protein. The table has about 740,000 distinct CDR3 sequences, 13% to 15% seen once; the top ten hold more than 8.5%. Sample: blood. These receptors were obtained from a woman aged 18-35 years with Graves' hyperthyroidism. The CDR3 runs from the conserved cysteine through the conserved F or W. The order of the fields is V gene, clone size, D gene, J gene, CDR3 DNA, CDR3 protein. The D gene is left open where the match is weak. Size is omitted from some rows. Given values are once, few, many or a class for expanded clones.

>TRBV20-1|few|.|TRBJ2-7
TGCAGTGCTCCTCTCTTGGGAGGTCGCAGAGAGCAGTACTTC
CSAPLLGGRREQYF
>TRBV3-1|many|TRBD2|TRBJ2-7
TGTGCCAGCAGCCATGTCCTTGAGGTGACGACTAGCGGGAGGCCGGGGTACGAGCAGTACTTC
CASSHVLEVTTSGRPGYEQYF
>TRBV12-3/TRBV12-4|many|.|TRBJ1-5
TGTGCCAGCAGGAAGACGGAAGTATATAGCAATCAGCCCCAGCATTTT
CASRKTEVYSNQPQHF
>TRBV20-1|many|.|TRBJ2-7
TGCAGTGCTAGAGAAGGGTCGTGGCGGGACGAGCAGTACTTC
CSAREGSWRDEQYF
>TRBV10-3|many|.|TRBJ1-1
TGTGCCATCAGTGGACACTTGAACACTGAAGCTTTCTTT
CAISGHLNTEAFF
>TRBV30|many|TRBD1|TRBJ1-1
TGTGCCTGGAGTGTAGGGACAGCGTCAAGCCTCAACACTGAAGCTTTCTTT
CAWSVGTASSLNTEAFF
>TRBV6-5|.|.|TRBJ2-1
TGTGCCAGCAGTTACTCGAGCAACAATGAGCAGTTCTTC
CASSYSSNNEQFF
>TRBV4-2|many|TRBD2|TRBJ2-7
TGTGCCAGCAGCCACATAGGACTGGATGCTAGCGGGAGCTACGAGCAGTACTTC
CASSHIGLDASGSYEQYF
>TRBV20-1|.|.|TRBJ2-6
TGCAGTGCTAAAAGGTCAGGGTCTGGGGCCAACGTCCCGACTTTC
CSAKRSGSGANVPTF
>TRBV7-9|few|.|TRBJ1-5
TGTGCCAGCAGCTTAGCCACCCCGCGGGATCAGCCCCAGCATTTT
CASSLATPRDQPQHF
>TRBV28|.|.|TRBJ1-5
TGTGCCAGCAGTTTTTCCTGGGAGGGATCCACCAGCAATCAGCCCCAGCATTTT
CASSFSWEGSTSNQPQHF
>TRBV5-5|many|.|TRBJ1-4
TGTGCCAGCAGTTTAGGGCCCGATGAAAAACTGTTTTTT
CASSLGPDEKLFF
>TRBV7-9|.|TRBD1|TRBJ1-5
TGTGCCAGCAGCCGCTGGGACAGGGGCGGTAATCAGCCCCAGCATTTT
CASSRWDRGGNQPQHF
>TRBV25-1|.|TRBD2|TRBJ2-3
TGTGCCAGCAGTGAACTAGCGGTTGGAGATACGCAGTATTTT
CASSELAVGDTQYF
>TRBV20-1|.|TRBD2|TRBJ2-4
TGCAGTGCTGGAGACTTACTAGCGGGAGGGCCAGCCAAAAACATTCAGTACTTC
CSAGDLLAGGPAKNIQYF
>TRBV2|.|.|TRBJ1-5
TGTGCCAGCAGTGTGACACTAGGTAATCAGCCCCAGCATTTT
CASSVTLGNQPQHF
>TRBV6-2/TRBV6-3|few|TRBD2|TRBJ2-7
TGTGCCAGCAGTTACCTCCCTACTAGCGGGATCGGGGGTCGGGATTACGAGCAGTACTTC
CASSYLPTSGIGGRDYEQYF
>TRBV7-2|few|.|TRBJ1-3
TGTGCCAGCAGATTAGTCGGTCAGAACGTACGCTCTGGAAACACCATATATTTT
CASRLVGQNVRSGNTIYF
>TRBV20-1|.|TRBD2|TRBJ2-1
TGCAGTGCTAGAGCGGGAGGGTACAATGAGCAGTTCTTC
CSARAGGYNEQFF
>TRBV7-9|few|.|TRBJ1-4
TGTGCCAGCAGCTTAGATCGGTTCGAAAAACTGTTTTTT
CASSLDRFEKLFF
>TRBV3-1|many|.|TRBJ1-4
TGTGCCAGCAGCACACAGACAGGCACTCAGGGAAAACTGTTTTTT
CASSTQTGTQGKLFF
>TRBV19|.|.|TRBJ2-1
TGTGCCAGTAGTCCTCCTCCGGGAAATGAGCAGTTCTTC
CASSPPPGNEQFF
>TRBV14|.|.|TRBJ2-3
TGTGCCAGCAGCCAAGTTAAAACTAGCCCTATACCAGATACGCAGTATTTT
CASSQVKTSPIPDTQYF
>TRBV9|.|TRBD1|TRBJ1-4
TGTGCCAGCAGCCCCGTAGGGACAGCTTATAATGAAAAACTGTTTTTT
CASSPVGTAYNEKLFF
>TRBV6-2/TRBV6-3|many|.|TRBJ1-2
TGTGCCAGCAGTTACCGTGGGTGGCAGGAGACCTATAACTATGGCTACACCTTC
CASSYRGWQETYNYGYTF
>TRBV4-2|few|TRBD1|TRBJ2-2
TGTGCCAGCAGCCAGGGGACAGGGGGCGTTAAGACCGGGGAGCTGTTTTTT
CASSQGTGGVKTGELFF
>TRBV29-1|few|.|TRBJ2-1
TGCAGCGTTGAAGATCTGATTTCCGTGCAGGGGTATTACAATGAGCAGTTCTTC
CSVEDLISVQGYYNEQFF
>TRBV27|few|.|TRBJ1-1
TGTGCCAGCAGTTTATCGGTCGGAGGGCACACTGAAGCTTTCTTT
CASSLSVGGHTEAFF
>TRBV7-9|few|TRBD2|TRBJ2-1
TGTGCCAGCAGCTTAATCGCGGGAGAGGCTTACAATGAGCAGTTCTTC
CASSLIAGEAYNEQFF
>TRBV19|few|TRBD2|TRBJ2-2
TGTGCCAGTGCGGGAGAGATCACCGGGGAGCTGTTTTTT
CASAGEITGELFF
>TRBV11-2|many|.|TRBJ2-7
TGTGCCAGCAGCTACGGAGGCCCAGGGTACGAGCAGTACTTC
CASSYGGPGYEQYF
>TRBV2|many|.|TRBJ1-1
TGTGCCAGCAGGTCCCCCCTCTTACAGTGGGAAGCTTTCTTT
CASRSPLLQWEAFF
>TRBV18|many|.|TRBJ1-1
TGTGCCAGCCGTTTCAGCGACCATGGGAACACTGAAGCTTTCTTT
CASRFSDHGNTEAFF
>TRBV18|many|.|TRBJ1-2
TGTGCCAGCTCACTAAGGAAGGGGGCTAACTATGGCTACACCTTC
CASSLRKGANYGYTF
>TRBV20-1|.|TRBD2|TRBJ2-7
TGCAGTGCTAGAGGCCTGGGACTACCTTCCCCCTACGAGCAGTACTTC
CSARGLGLPSPYEQYF
>TRBV12-3/TRBV12-4|many|.|TRBJ1-5
TGTGCCAGCAGCCAAAGCGCGGGACAGCCCCAGCATTTT
CASSQSAGQPQHF
>TRBV7-9|.|TRBD1|TRBJ1-4
TGTGCCAGCAGCTTAGGAGGACAGGGGCCTGAAAAACTGTTTTTT
CASSLGGQGPEKLFF
>TRBV6-5|.|.|TRBJ2-3
TGTGCCAGCAGTTACTCGAAGCCCACAGATACGCAGTATTTT
CASSYSKPTDTQYF
>TRBV20-1|many|TRBD1|TRBJ2-1
TGCAGTGCTAGTGCGCCGGGACAGCAGCAGTTCTTC
CSASAPGQQQFF
>TRBV29-1|.|.|TRBJ1-1
TGCAGCATCAGGGAGAACACTGAAGCTTTCTTT
CSIRENTEAFF
>TRBV20-1|many|TRBD2|TRBJ2-1
TGCAGTGCTAGAGATTTAGCGGGAGCTTACAATGAGCAGTTCTTC
CSARDLAGAYNEQFF
>TRBV28|few|.|TRBJ2-5
TGTGCCAGCAGACGTGACGGGGTGGCGGAGACCCAGTACTTC
CASRRDGVAETQYF
>TRBV12-3/TRBV12-4|many|TRBD1|TRBJ2-5
TGTGCCAGCACCTCAGACAGGGGGCGAGAGACCCAGTACTTC
CASTSDRGRETQYF